This TCR beta chain was identified during a study of cytomegalovirus exposure and HLA in healthy donors. Trimming cost V 6 bases and J 7 bases, with 9 bases left between them. The CDR3 is made up of 12 amino acids. Germline V gene sequence: CDR1 LNHDA, CDR2 SQIVND (reference sequence). The PCR had 60 Vbeta and 13 Jbeta primers. Measured with immunoSEQ multiplex PCR; TCRdb has only the in-frame clones, and not every one. The sample's table shows roughly 84,000 clones. This sequence was found in a man aged 50 to 60 in good health and CMV-seronegative. The chain employs TRBV19 and TRBJ2-2, with D possibly being TRBD1 (6 bases). The sample taken for sequencing was PBMCs. The DNA for the CDR3 is TGTGCCAGTAGCGAGGGGGTCGGGGAGCTGTTTTTT. This translates into CASSEGVGELFF.